Below are 26 T cell receptor beta chains sequenced from a single sample in a study of technical replicates of blood from a handful of donors (dated by TCRdb to the late 2010s). Library construction relied on the immunoSEQ multiplex PCR assay. The source is immuneACCESS, and TCRdb retained only in-frame sequences with V and J called. Part of the clones is not carried over; for the studies checked, unresolved V genes explain less than half of this, and the remainder is unexplained. The sample table contains tens of thousands of clones; only one count was recorded for about 97% of them. Together, the top ten hold more than 0.25% of the sample. Sample: T cells isolated from PBMCs. The receptors were sampled from a human donor in good health.

V and J are TRBV13 and TRBJ2-1, with 9 nucleotides matching TRBD2. V lost 3 bases, J lost 6 bases, and 6 bases stayed unmatched. CDR1 and CDR2 from the germline V gene are PRHDT and FYEKMQ (reference sequence). The CDR3 is 15 residues long. This CDR3 is CASSFPSGRSNEQFF. In nucleotides, the CDR3 is TGTGCCAGCAGCTTCCCCAGCGGGAGGTCCAATGAGCAGTTCTTC. The full variable domain, completed using reference TRBV13 and TRBJ2-1, is AAGVIQSPRHLIKEKRETATLKCYPIPRHDTVYWYQQGPGQDPQFLISFYEKMQSDKGSIPDRFSAQQFSDYHSELNMSSLELGDSALYFCASSFPSGRSNEQFFGPGTRLTVL.

The chain links TRBV14 to TRBJ2-7; weak D call: TRBD1 (7 bases). Germline lookup yields CDR1 SGHDN and CDR2 FVKESK. Trimming removed 1 base at V and 2 bases at J, with 15 bases between. This CDR3 is built from 16 residues. The CDR3 nucleotides are TGTGCCAGCAGCCAAGGGGGGAGGACAGGCGCCTACGAGCAGTACTTC. This translates into CASSQGGRTGAYEQYF.

This rearrangement joins TRBV4-3 to TRBJ2-6, with D possibly being TRBD1 (5 bases). V lost 2 bases to trimming and J lost 4 bases, with 15 bases between them. The CDR3 spans 17 residues. The germline V gene has CDR1 LGHNA and CDR2 YSLEER. This chain's CDR3 is CASSQIMQGSGANVLTF. As DNA, the CDR3 is TGCGCCAGCAGCCAAATTATGCAGGGCTCAGGGGCCAACGTCCTGACTTTC.

The CDR3: CATLGGASGNTIYF. The DNA for the CDR3 is TGTGCCACCCTAGGAGGGGCATCTGGAAACACCATATATTTT. The chain recombines TRBV28 with TRBJ1-3, with a tentative D call TRBD1 (5 bases). Germline lookup yields CDR1 MDHEN and CDR2 SYDVKM. CDR3 size: 14 residues. Deletions cut 10 bases from V and 1 base from J, with 14 bases between.

This rearrangement joins TRBV5-5 to TRBJ1-5; D gene unclear. This CDR3 contains 12 residues. V lost 1 base, J lost 5 bases, and 4 bases lay in between. Germline CDR1 SGHKS, CDR2 YYEKEE (reference sequence). CDR3: CASSLPDQPQHF. In nucleotides, the CDR3 is TGTGCCAGCAGCTTGCCTGATCAGCCCCAGCATTTT.

This clone was recorded once. The rearrangement links TRBV15 to TRBJ2-1; 11 positions agree with TRBD2. This CDR3 contains 16 residues. Looked up from germline, CDR1 is LNHNV and CDR2 is YYDKDF (reference sequence). The V gene end was trimmed by 0 bases and the J gene end by 6 bases; junction bases not matched to a gene: 4. The CDR3 loop is CATSRDRLAGPNEQFF. The DNA for the CDR3 is TGTGCCACCAGCAGAGATAGACTAGCGGGACCCAATGAGCAGTTCTTC.

The chain has TRBV5-1 and TRBJ2-7, with D perhaps matching TRBD1 (6 bases). Germline V gene sequence: CDR1 SGHRS, CDR2 YFSETQ. The germline V and J ends were trimmed by 0 bases and 2 bases, with 9 bases remaining between them. The CDR3 is 14 residues long. The CDR3 DNA reads TGCGCCAGCAGCTTGGATCGGACAGCCTACGAGCAGTACTTC. Translation gives CASSLDRTAYEQYF. Filled out from reference TRBV5-1 and TRBJ2-7, the complete variable domain reads KAGVTQTPRYLIKTRGQQVTLSCSPISGHRSVSWYQQTPGQGLQFLFEYFSETQRNKGNFPGRFSGRQFSNSRSEMNVSTLELGDSALYLCASSLDRTAYEQYFGPGTRLTVT.

The chain combines TRBV7-8 with TRBJ2-1; the D is unclear. Germline V gives CDR1 SGHVS, CDR2 FQNEAQ. CDR3 length equals 13 residues. The ends were cut back, 1 base at V and 3 bases at J, with 4 bases in the middle. For the CDR3, the DNA is TGTGCCAGCAGCTTAGGTCGCTACAATGAGCAGTTCTTC. It encodes CASSLGRYNEQFF.

The V and J genes are TRBV2 and TRBJ2-2, with 7 bases aligning to TRBD2. J was trimmed by 4 bases and V by 4 bases; bases with no gene match: 6. The CDR3 is made up of 15 amino acids. Germline CDR1 and CDR2: SNHLY and FYNNEI. Written as DNA, the CDR3 is TGTGCCAGCAGTGGTTCTAGCGGAACCACCGGGGAGCTGTTTTTT. Residues: CASSGSSGTTGELFF.

The CDR3 nucleotides read TGTGCCACAGGGACAGGGAGCCAGCCCCAGCATTTT. Translating it yields CATGTGSQPQHF. The chain combines TRBV6-5 with TRBJ1-5; 9 bases are a match to TRBD1. This CDR3 is 12 amino acids long. In germline, CDR1 is MNHEY, CDR2 SVGAGI. The trim removed 10 bases at V and 7 bases at J, leaving 5 bases unmatched.

J is TRBJ1-1 and V is TRBV7-3; the D gene is possibly TRBD1 (5 bases). The CDR3 sequence is 14 residues long. Germline assignment: CDR1 SGHTA and CDR2 FQGTGA. Trimming took off 5 bases at V and 0 bases at J, with 10 bases between the two ends. CDR3 loop: CASSPGGMNTEAFF. The CDR3 nucleotides are TGTGCCAGCAGCCCCGGGGGAATGAACACTGAAGCTTTCTTT.

This clone was seen once. V usage is TRBV9 and J usage is TRBJ2-5, with D maybe TRBD2 (5 bases). Trimming cost V 4 bases and J 5 bases, with 18 bases left between them. The CDR3 consists of 15 residues. Germline V gene data show CDR1 as SGDLS and CDR2 as YYNGEE. The CDR3 here is CASSSGGGLGETQYF. As DNA, the CDR3 is TGTGCCAGCAGCTCAGGCGGCGGGTTGGGGGAGACCCAGTACTTC.

The CDR3 coding sequence is TGTGCCAGCAGAAGGGTAGCGGGAGATTTTTGGAATGAGCAGTTCTTC. Translating it yields CASRRVAGDFWNEQFF. The chain is built from TRBV27 and TRBJ2-1, with 9 bases aligning to TRBD2. With 6 bases clipped from V and 7 bases from J, the junction kept 13 bases outside the gene matches. The CDR3 is made up of 16 amino acids. The V gene's germline CDR1 is MNHEY and CDR2 SMNVEV (reference sequence).

The rearrangement links TRBV7-3 to TRBJ2-3; TRBD2 agrees at 11 bases. V lost 5 bases to trimming and J lost 1 base; unmatched junction nucleotides: 2. The CDR3 consists of 15 residues. The germline V gene encodes CDR1 SGHTA and CDR2 FQGTGA. The CDR3: CASSVGLAGTDTQYF. Here the CDR3 DNA reads TGTGCCAGCAGCGTGGGACTAGCGGGCACAGATACGCAGTATTTT.

The genes are TRBV29-1 and TRBJ2-7; D not resolved. The CDR3 covers 12 residues. Trimming removed 7 bases at V and 1 base at J, with 11 bases between. The germline V gene has CDR1 SQVTM and CDR2 ANQGSEA. In DNA, the CDR3 is TGCAGCGCCAGCGACGGATCCTACGAGCAGTACTTC. Its translation: CSASDGSYEQYF.

The chain uses TRBV6-5 and TRBJ1-1; D call uncertain. V gave up 2 bases and J gave up 2 bases, with 6 bases separating them. CDR1 is MNHEY, CDR2 SVGAGI, per germline. The CDR3 is 13 residues long. The CDR3 protein is CASSYGSNTEAFF. Written as DNA, the CDR3 is TGTGCCAGCAGTTACGGGAGTAACACTGAAGCTTTCTTT.

The CDR3 DNA reads as TGCGCCAGCAGCTTGCCCAGGGGGCGGCTACTTTTGAACACTGAAGCTTTCTTT. As protein: CASSLPRGRLLLNTEAFF. This chain joins TRBV5-1 and TRBJ1-1, with 8 nucleotides matching TRBD1. The CDR3 sequence is 18 residues long. J lost 0 bases, V lost 1 base, and 11 bases had no gene match. Germline V gene data show CDR1 as SGHRS and CDR2 as YFSETQ.

The chain joins TRBV7-3 to TRBJ2-2, with 8 bases identical to TRBD1. The CDR3 is 16 residues long. Germline trimming cut 6 bases from V and 6 bases from J; bases unmatched to any gene: 12. Germline V gene data show CDR1 as SGHTA and CDR2 as FQGTGA. For the CDR3, the DNA is TGTGCCAGCAGTCCCTTTGGGCCAGGGGGCTCCGGGGAGCTGTTTTTT. Encoded protein: CASSPFGPGGSGELFF.

J is TRBJ2-1 and V is TRBV10-3; 7 bases match TRBD1. CDR1 ENHRY and CDR2 SYGVKD come from the germline V gene. This CDR3 spans 14 amino acids. V lost 4 bases to trimming and J lost 5 bases; unmatched junction nucleotides: 5. CDR3 amino acids: CAISGRTGDNEQFF. CDR3 coding DNA: TGTGCCATCAGTGGGAGAACAGGGGACAATGAGCAGTTCTTC.

This clone came up once. This chain links TRBV21-1 with TRBJ2-7; the table calls TRBD2, which could not be checked here. TRBV21-1 is reported as a pseudogene. This CDR3 has 15 residues. In nucleotides, the CDR3 is TGTGCCAGCAGCAAAGGGGCTAGCGGAGACTACGAGCAGTACTTC. The encoded protein is CASSKGASGDYEQYF.

The chain carries TRBV9 and TRBJ2-6; D is undetermined. The CDR3 runs to 13 residues. The germline V gene encodes CDR1 SGDLS and CDR2 YYNGEE. Trimming stripped 7 bases from V and 0 bases from J, with 5 bases between. CDR3 nucleotide sequence: TGTGCCAGCGGAGACTCTGGGGCCAACGTCCTGACTTTC. Translated, it gives CASGDSGANVLTF. The complete variable domain, with remaining parts taken from reference TRBV9 and TRBJ2-6, reads DSGVTQTPKHLITATGQRVTLRCSPRSGDLSVYWYQQSLDQGLQFLIQYYNGEERAKGNILERFSAQQFPDLHSELNLSSLELGDSALYFCASGDSGANVLTFGAGSRLTVL.

The count of this clone is one. The chain recombines TRBV10-3 with TRBJ2-6, with a possible D match to TRBD1 (5 bases). Germline V CDR1 and CDR2: ENHRY, SYGVKD. This CDR3 has 14 amino acids. V gave up 3 bases and J gave up 6 bases, with 9 bases separating them. The CDR3 sequence is CAISDRVKANVLTF. In nucleotides, the CDR3 is TGTGCCATCAGTGACAGGGTCAAGGCCAACGTCCTGACTTTC.

The chain carries TRBV27 and TRBJ1-4; D gene ambiguous. Germline V gene sequence: CDR1 MNHEY, CDR2 SMNVEV (reference sequence). Trimming took 3 bases from V and 4 from J, leaving 15 bases between them. The CDR3 loop spans 16 amino acids. CDR3 in amino acids: CASSFNSLSYNEKLFF. CDR3 in DNA: TGTGCCAGCAGTTTTAACTCCTTATCCTATAATGAAAAACTGTTTTTT.

The chain links TRBV25-1 to TRBJ2-7; 8 nucleotides agree with TRBD2. This CDR3 spans 13 amino acids. With V trimmed by 7 bases and J by 4 bases, 6 bases remained unmatched. Germline V gene data show CDR1 as MGHDK and CDR2 as SYGVNS. The CDR3 loop reads CASKGEREYEQYF. The DNA of the CDR3 is TGTGCCAGCAAGGGGGAGCGGGAGTACGAGCAGTACTTC.

The rearrangement links TRBV7-9 to TRBJ2-7; tentatively, D is TRBD1 (6 bases). CDR1 and CDR2 (germline): SEHNR, FQNEAQ (reference sequence). The CDR3 is 14 residues long. V was cut by 0 bases and J by 3 bases, with 9 bases left in between. The chain's CDR3 is CASSLALGGYEQYF. The CDR3 DNA follows: TGTGCCAGCAGCTTAGCGCTAGGGGGCTACGAGCAGTACTTC.

The V gene is TRBV7-2, the J gene TRBJ2-3; D remains unclear. Germline CDR1 reads SGHTA; CDR2 reads FQGNSA. Trimming removed 7 bases from V and 6 bases from J, with 8 bases in between. There are 11 residues in the CDR3. Here the CDR3 reads CASTFQDTQYF. CDR3 nucleotide sequence: TGTGCCAGCACCTTCCAGGATACGCAGTATTTT.